The T cell receptor beta chain under discussion was sequenced for a study of T cell responses to AZD1222 COVID-19 vaccine. Study-level points and caveats: Spike-specific TCRs gained breadth and depth after people received two AZD1222 doses. Mostly white British, mostly female donors; authors suggested clonal diversity may be underestimated.

Trimming shortened V by 10 bases and J by 4 bases, and 7 bases separated the two germline ends. The germline gives CDR1 MDHEN, CDR2 SYDVKM. The CDR3 totals 10 residues. The assay was immunoSEQ multiplex PCR, and TCRdb's table has in-frame clones only and misses some. The sample shows some 150,000 clones, around nine tenths of them seen only once. In its sample, this clone was seen once. The antigen is not known. The chain employs TRBV28 and TRBJ2-5; D is unresolved. Sequenced material: peripheral blood, taken 28 days after the second AZD1222 dose. This TCR derives from an adult who received the AZD1222 COVID-19 vaccine. The CDR3 is CAISGETQYF. The CDR3, as DNA: TGTGCCATTTCGGGAGAGACCCAGTACTTC.